Presented here are 5 T cell receptor beta chains from one specimen sequenced in a study of CD8 T cells in ankylosing spondylitis. Findings and caveats of the study: What seemed typical of ankylosing spondylitis blood was a TCR beta motif built from about eight highly homologous variants.

Each CDR3 protein is one row after TCRdb ran MiXCR on the 5' RACE reads. The sample holds roughly 470,000 distinct CDR3 sequences, around 26% seen once. The antigens these receptors bind are not known. The specimen sequenced was blood, either unsorted or a sorted T cell fraction (not recorded which). The receptors come from a male donor with ankylosing spondylitis.

This clonotype came up a few times. V is TRBV7-2 and J is TRBJ1-2; D is possibly TRBD1 (6 bases). This CDR3 has 14 amino acids. Germline-derived CDR1 and CDR2 are SGHTA and FQGNSA. Trimming took off 5 bases at V and 4 bases at J, with 14 bases between the two ends. As DNA, the CDR3 is TGTGCCAGCAGCCCTCAAGGACAGAGCTATGGCTACACCTTC. As protein: CASSPQGQSYGYTF. The whole variable domain, filled in from reference TRBV7-2 and TRBJ1-2, reads GAGVSQSPSNKVTEKGKDVELRCDPISGHTALYWYRQSLGQGLEFLIYFQGNSAPDKSGLPSDRFSAERTGGSVSTLTIQRTQQEDSAVYLCASSPQGQSYGYTFGSGTRLTVV.

The chain links TRBV16 to TRBJ2-1; 11 bases map to TRBD1. The CDR3 sequence is 15 residues long. V was pared by 0 bases and J by 8 bases, with 3 bases of the junction left unmatched. CDR1 is KGHSY and CDR2 is FQNENV in the germline V gene. This CDR3 reads CASSQSGQGVYEQFF. As DNA, the CDR3 is TGTGCCAGCAGCCAATCGGGACAGGGGGTCTATGAGCAGTTCTTC.

This clonotype appeared a few times. The chain uses TRBV3-1 and TRBJ1-5; 7 bases are a match to TRBD1. The CDR3 consists of 14 residues. The germline V gene has CDR1 LGHDT and CDR2 YNNKEL (reference sequence). V shed 1 base, J shed 6 bases, and the junction held 3 bases outside the gene matches. In DNA form, the CDR3 reads TGTGCCAGCAGCCAAGGACAGGGTGGTCAGCCCCAGCATTTT. It codes for CASSQGQGGQPQHF.

The V call is TRBV18, the J call TRBJ1-5; no firm D call. This CDR3 comprises 16 residues. Germline CDR1 reads KGHSH; CDR2 reads LQKENI. Trimming left V 0 bases short and J 6 bases short, with 15 bases between. As DNA, the CDR3 is TGTGCCAGCTCACCACCGGGAAACAGTGGGTTTCAGCCCCAGCATTTT. Protein sequence: CASSPPGNSGFQPQHF.

J is TRBJ2-1 and V is TRBV20-1; a weak D match, TRBD2 (6 bases). The CDR3 has 12 amino acids. The germline gives CDR1 DFQATT, CDR2 SNEGSKA (reference sequence). CDR3 in DNA: TGCGGCCCGGAGGGCTCCTACAATGAGCAGTTCTTC. Amino acids: CGPEGSYNEQFF.